This T cell receptor (beta chain) was retrieved from a study of blood T cell repertoires in COVID-19. Study in general: COVID-19 samples collected from the United States, Italy and Spain covered acute and convalescent phases.

Recruitment covered under 25 US areas and drew participants whose ages spanned roughly 18 to 90 years. With 4 bases removed from V and 7 bases from J, the gap between germline ends came to 11 bases. Germline-derived CDR1 and CDR2 are LGHDT and YNNKEL (reference sequence). CDR3 length: 14 residues. Original processing notes: Reference gene primer amplification gave nucleated cell count estimates. Assay: immunoSEQ multiplex PCR; the TCRdb copy retains only in-frame clones and omits some. The V and J calls and clone size were taken over from that table, and D and trimming were inferred from the DNA. The table records roughly 280,000 clones, roughly 89% of them present only once.

The receptor's source is a woman aged 55-70 years who had recovered from COVID-19. The chain has TRBV3-1 (or the pseudogene TRBV3-2) and TRBJ1-6; D possibly corresponds to TRBD1 (6 bases). Sequencing was carried out using PBMCs or T cells enriched from blood (not recorded which). The CDR3 nucleotides are TGTGCCAGCAGCCTCGGCAGGGGCAATTCACCCCTCCACTTT. Amino acid sequence: CASSLGRGNSPLHF.